This TCR beta chain was documented in a study of early T cells in non-severe SARS-CoV-2 infection. For the study at large: The chains were unpaired, and the sequenced material was bulk RNA from unsorted whole blood. General study results and limits: In VDJdb matching, anti-spike CD8 responses were favored while private and CD4 specificities went missing.

Deletions cut 5 bases from V and 1 base from J, with 8 bases between. This CDR3 comprises 12 residues. CDR1 DFQATT and CDR2 SNEGSKA come from the germline V gene (reference sequence). Details on this clonotype: What it binds is unknown.

Individually, cDNA molecules had unique molecular identifiers attached to them. Using its own MiXCR run on the 5' RACE reads, TCRdb lists one record per CDR3 protein. Of 70,000 or so distinct CDR3 sequences listed, approximately 15% are singletons. Sequencing was carried out using whole blood. The receptor was derived from an adult who was a healthcare worker with PCR-confirmed SARS-CoV-2 infection or an uninfected control (not recorded which). This rearrangement joins TRBV20-1 to TRBJ1-1; D is undetermined. The DNA for the CDR3 is TGCAGTGCTCCCTCCGAGAACACTGAAGCTTTCTTT. As protein: CSAPSENTEAFF.